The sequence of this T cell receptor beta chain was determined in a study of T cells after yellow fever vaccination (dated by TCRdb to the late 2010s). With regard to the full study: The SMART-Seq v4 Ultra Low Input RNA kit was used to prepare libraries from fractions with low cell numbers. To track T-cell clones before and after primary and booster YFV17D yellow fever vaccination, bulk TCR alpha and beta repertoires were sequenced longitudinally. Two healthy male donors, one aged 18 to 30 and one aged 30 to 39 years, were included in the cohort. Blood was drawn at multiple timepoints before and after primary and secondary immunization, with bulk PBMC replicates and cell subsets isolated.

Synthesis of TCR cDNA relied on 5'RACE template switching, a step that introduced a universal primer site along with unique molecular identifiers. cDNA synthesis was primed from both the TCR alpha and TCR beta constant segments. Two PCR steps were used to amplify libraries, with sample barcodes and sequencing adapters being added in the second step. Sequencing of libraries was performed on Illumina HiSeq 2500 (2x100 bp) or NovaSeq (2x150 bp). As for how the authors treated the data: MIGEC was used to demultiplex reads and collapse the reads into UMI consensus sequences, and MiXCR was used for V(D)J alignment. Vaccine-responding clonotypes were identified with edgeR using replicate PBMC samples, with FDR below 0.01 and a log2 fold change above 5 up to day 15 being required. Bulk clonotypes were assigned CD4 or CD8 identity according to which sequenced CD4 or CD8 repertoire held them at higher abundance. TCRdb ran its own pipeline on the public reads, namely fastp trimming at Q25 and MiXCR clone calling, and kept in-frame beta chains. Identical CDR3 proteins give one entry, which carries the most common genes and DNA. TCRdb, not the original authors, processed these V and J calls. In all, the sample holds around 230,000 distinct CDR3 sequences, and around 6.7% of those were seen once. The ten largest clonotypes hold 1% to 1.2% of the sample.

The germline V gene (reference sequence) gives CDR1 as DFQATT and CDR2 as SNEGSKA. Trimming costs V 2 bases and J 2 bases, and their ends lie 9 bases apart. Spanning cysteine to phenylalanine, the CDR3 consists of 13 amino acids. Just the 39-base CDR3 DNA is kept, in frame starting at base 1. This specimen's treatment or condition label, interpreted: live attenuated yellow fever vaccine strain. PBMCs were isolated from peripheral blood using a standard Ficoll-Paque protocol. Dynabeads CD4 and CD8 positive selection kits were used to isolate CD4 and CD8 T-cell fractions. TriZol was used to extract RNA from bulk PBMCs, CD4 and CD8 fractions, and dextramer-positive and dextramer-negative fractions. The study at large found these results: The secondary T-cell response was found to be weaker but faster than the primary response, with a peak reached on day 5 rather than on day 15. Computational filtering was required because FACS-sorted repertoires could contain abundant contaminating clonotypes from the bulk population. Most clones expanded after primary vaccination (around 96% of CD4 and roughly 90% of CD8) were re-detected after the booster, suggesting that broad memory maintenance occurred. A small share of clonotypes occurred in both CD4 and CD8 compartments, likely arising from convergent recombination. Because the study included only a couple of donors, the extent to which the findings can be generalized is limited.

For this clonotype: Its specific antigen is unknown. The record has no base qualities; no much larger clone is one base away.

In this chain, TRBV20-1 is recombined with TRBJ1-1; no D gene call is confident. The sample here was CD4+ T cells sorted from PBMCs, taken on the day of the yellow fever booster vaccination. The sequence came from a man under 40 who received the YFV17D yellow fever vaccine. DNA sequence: TGCAGTGCTAGACCCGGCAGTAACACTGAAGCTTTCTTT. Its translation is CSARPGSNTEAFF.